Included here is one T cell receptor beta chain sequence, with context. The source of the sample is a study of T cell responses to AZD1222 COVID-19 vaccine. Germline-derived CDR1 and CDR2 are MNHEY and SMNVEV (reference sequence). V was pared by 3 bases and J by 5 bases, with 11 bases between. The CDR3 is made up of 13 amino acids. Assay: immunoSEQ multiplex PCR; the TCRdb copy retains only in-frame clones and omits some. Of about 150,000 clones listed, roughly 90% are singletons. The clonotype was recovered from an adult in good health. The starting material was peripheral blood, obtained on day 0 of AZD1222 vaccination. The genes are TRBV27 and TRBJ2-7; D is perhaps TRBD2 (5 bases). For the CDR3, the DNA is TGTGCCAGCAGTTTGACCGGGGTGGACGAGCAGTACTTC. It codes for CASSLTGVDEQYF.